These 24 T cell receptor beta chains were sequenced from one sample in a study of human T cells and chemical hapten exposure. Time point given: healthy volunteer bleed at 2 weeks. The starting material, unfractionated whole blood, was used for total RNA extraction. TCRdb re-called the RACE reads through MiXCR, storing one row per CDR3 protein. The sample lists tens of thousands of distinct CDR3 sequences, 3.5% to 4.5% occurring once. Sequencing was performed on whole blood. These receptors were taken from a female donor in good health. Some clones in this sample may be carry-over from other donors' samples.

Many counts were recorded for this clonotype. V and J are TRBV5-5 and TRBJ1-5; TRBD1 aligns across 11 bases. V was pared by 5 bases and J by 4 bases, with 14 bases of the junction left unmatched. This CDR3 spans 18 amino acids. Germline lookup yields CDR1 SGHKS and CDR2 YYEKEE (reference sequence). The CDR3 here is CASRYGTGGRISNQPQHF. The CDR3 DNA is TGTGCCAGCAGGTACGGGACAGGGGGAAGGATTTCTAATCAGCCCCAGCATTTT.

The gene calls are TRBV27 and TRBJ1-1; 9 bases match TRBD1. V shed 6 bases, J shed 5 bases, and the junction held 19 bases outside the gene matches. CDR1 MNHEY and CDR2 SMNVEV come from the germline V gene (reference sequence). This CDR3 has 18 amino acids. The CDR3 DNA is TGTGCCAGCAGCCGACATACCGGGACAGGGTCATGGAGGACTGAAGCTTTCTTT. This gives the protein CASSRHTGTGSWRTEAFF.

In this sample, this clonotype turned up many times. V and J are TRBV7-2 and TRBJ2-7; no clear D. V was clipped by 5 bases and J by 0 bases, with 14 bases between them. CDR3 length: 15 residues. From germline, CDR1 is SGHTA and CDR2 FQGNSA. The CDR3 DNA reads TGTGCCAGCAGCCCCACAGCGTCGAGCTCCTACGAGCAGTACTTC. Amino acid sequence: CASSPTASSSYEQYF.

The gene calls are TRBV4-2 and TRBJ1-4, with TRBD1 matching 10 bases. The CDR3 is made up of 16 amino acids. CDR1 is LGHNA and CDR2 is YNFKEQ in the germline V gene. Trimming took 1 base from V and 8 from J; bases not matched to a gene: 7. As DNA, the CDR3 is TGTGCCAGCAGCCAAGTTGGGACAGGGGATTTAGAAAAACTGTTTTTT. It encodes CASSQVGTGDLEKLFF.

For this clonotype: A much larger clone lies one base from this, so it may be a read error. This chain links TRBV7-6 with TRBJ2-3, with TRBD2 identical over 9 bases. V was clipped by 1 base and J by 5 bases; unmatched bases: 10. The CDR3 extends over 17 amino acids. CDR1 and CDR2 (germline): SGHVS, FNYEAQ. DNA for the CDR3: TGTGCCAGCAGCTTAGAGATCGGTAGCGGGGGTGGAGATACGCAGTATTTT. Translating it yields CASSLEIGSGGGDTQYF.

The chain uses TRBV25-1 and TRBJ2-1, with TRBD2 matching over 8 bases. This CDR3 contains 19 residues. The germline CDR1 and CDR2 sequences are MGHDK and SYGVNS. Trimming took 0 bases from V and 1 from J; bases not matched to a gene: 11. The CDR3 protein is CASSEYRRGAFPSYNEQFF. CDR3 nucleotides: TGTGCCAGCAGTGAATATCGGCGGGGGGCGTTCCCTTCCTACAATGAGCAGTTCTTC.

There are many counts of this clonotype. The chain joins TRBV7-9 to TRBJ1-1; D ambiguous. The V end was cut by 1 base, the J end by 4 bases, with 7 bases between. The CDR3 extends over 13 amino acids. The germline V gene encodes CDR1 SEHNR and CDR2 FQNEAQ (reference sequence). CDR3 bases: TGTGCCAGCAGCTTAGGGGTCAGCACTGAAGCTTTCTTT. As protein: CASSLGVSTEAFF.

In this sample, this clonotype turned up a few times. The rearrangement links TRBV6-6 to TRBJ2-3; possibly TRBD1 or TRBD2 for D (7 bases each). CDR3 length: 15 amino acids. Per germline, CDR1 MNHNY and CDR2 SVGAGI (reference sequence). V lost 6 bases, J lost 3 bases, and 16 bases lay in between. CDR3 loop: CASSPGRGPTDTQYF. CDR3 sequence (DNA): TGTGCCAGCAGCCCGGGGAGGGGGCCAACAGATACGCAGTATTTT.

The table lists this clonotype with many counts. CDR3 in amino acids: CASSDWGGTGELFF. CDR3 sequence (DNA): TGTGCCAGCAGTGACTGGGGCGGGACCGGGGAGCTGTTTTTT. The chain has TRBV25-1 and TRBJ2-2, with D possibly being TRBD1 or TRBD2 (5 bases each). The V gene lost 3 bases and the J gene lost 5 bases, with 10 bases spanning the gap. The length of the CDR3 is 14 residues. Per the germline V gene, CDR1 is MGHDK and CDR2 is SYGVNS.

This clonotype has a count of ten or more. J is TRBJ1-6 and V is TRBV2, with D possibly matching TRBD1 (5 bases). CDR3 length: 17 residues. Trimming stripped 2 bases from V and 1 base from J, with 12 bases between. Germline values: CDR1 SNHLY, CDR2 FYNNEI. The CDR3 sequence: CASSERGSVSYNSPLHF. CDR3 bases: TGTGCCAGCAGTGAACGGGGCTCCGTATCCTATAATTCACCCCTCCACTTT.

In this sample, this clonotype turned up many times. The chain joins TRBV7-2 to TRBJ2-7; D unclear. Germline CDR1 is SGHTA and CDR2 is FQGNSA. The CDR3 has 13 residues. The V end lost 5 bases, the J end lost 1 base, and 9 bases lay between the germline ends. The CDR3: CASSPGPSYEQYF. Here the CDR3 DNA reads TGTGCCAGCAGCCCCGGACCTTCCTACGAGCAGTACTTC.

This clonotype was recorded many times. The V and J genes are TRBV7-9 and TRBJ2-3, with 7 positions matching TRBD2. V dropped 5 bases and J dropped 10; count of bases not matched to a gene: 9. The CDR3 length is 13 residues. Germline assignment: CDR1 SEHNR and CDR2 FQNEAQ (reference sequence). The CDR3 spells CASSPPTSTAQYF. CDR3 nucleotides: TGTGCCAGCAGCCCCCCGACTAGCACGGCGCAGTATTTT.

This clonotype was seen ten or more times. CDR3 nucleotides: TGCGCCAGCAGCCCAGACAGGGGGGCAGATACGCAGTATTTT. It yields the protein CASSPDRGADTQYF. The rearrangement joins TRBV5-1 to TRBJ2-3, with 9 bases aligning to TRBD1. The V gene end was trimmed by 4 bases and the J gene end by 4 bases; junction bases not matched to a gene: 4. Germline CDR1 reads SGHRS; CDR2 reads YFSETQ. CDR3 size: 14 residues.

In its sample, this clonotype was seen a few times. The V and J genes are TRBV6-5 and TRBJ1-5; D is possibly TRBD1 (5 bases). With 5 bases removed from V and 7 bases from J, the gap between germline ends came to 12 bases. The germline V gene encodes CDR1 MNHEY and CDR2 SVGAGI. CDR3 length: 13 residues. CDR3 in amino acids: CASSDQGSQPQHF. The CDR3 nucleotides read TGTGCCAGCAGTGATCAGGGTTCACAGCCCCAGCATTTT.

This clonotype was seen at least ten times. The rearrangement joins TRBV9 to TRBJ2-7; tentative D call: TRBD2 (5 bases). Trimming took off 3 bases at V and 4 bases at J, with 11 bases between the two ends. Germline V gene lookup returns CDR1 SGDLS and CDR2 YYNGEE. The CDR3 totals 13 residues. CDR3 protein: CASSARGGYEQYF. The CDR3 bases are TGTGCCAGCAGCGCCCGTGGAGGTTACGAGCAGTACTTC.

This clonotype was recorded at least ten times. The chain links TRBV4-1 to TRBJ2-4; D remains unclear. Trimming shortened V by 0 bases and J by 0 bases, and 15 bases separated the two germline ends. This CDR3 has 18 residues. The germline CDR1 and CDR2 sequences are MGHRA and YSYEKL. This chain's CDR3 is CASSQDPFGSLAKNIQYF. The CDR3 coding sequence is TGCGCCAGCAGCCAAGATCCGTTCGGATCTCTAGCCAAAAACATTCAGTACTTC.

This clonotype appeared a few times. V and J are TRBV12-3 or TRBV12-4 and TRBJ2-7; 8 positions match TRBD1. V trimming: 4 bases; J trimming: 0 bases; junction bases outside the gene matches: 17. This CDR3 contains 19 residues. CDR3 nucleotide sequence: TGTGCCAGCAGTTCGACTCCCGGGACAGGAAGACCCCACTCCTACGAGCAGTACTTC. Its protein is CASSSTPGTGRPHSYEQYF.

As for this clonotype: A clone one base away is much larger, so this may be a read error. The J gene is TRBJ2-2, the V gene TRBV5-4; D gene unclear. CDR3 size: 12 residues. CDR1 is SGHNT, CDR2 YYREEE, per germline (reference sequence). The V gene lost 0 bases and the J gene lost 6 bases, with 3 bases spanning the gap. The CDR3 DNA reads as TGTGCCAGCAGCTTGGATTCCGGGGAGCTGTTTTTT. This encodes CASSLDSGELFF.

This clonotype occurred many times. This chain joins TRBV20-1 and TRBJ1-2, with unresolved D. Germline CDR1 and CDR2: DFQATT and SNEGSKA (reference sequence). V gave up 1 base and J gave up 0 bases, with 12 bases separating them. The length of the CDR3 is 15 residues. The CDR3 DNA sequence: TGCAGTGCTAGAGTCGAAGGGCTAGCTAACTATGGCTACACCTTC. It yields the protein CSARVEGLANYGYTF.

This clonotype was seen ten or more times. V usage is TRBV20-1 and J usage is TRBJ2-7; 12 bases map to TRBD2. The junction had 11 bases not matched to a gene; V was cut back by 5 bases and J by 0 bases. The CDR3 loop spans 17 amino acids. CDR1 is DFQATT, CDR2 SNEGSKA, per germline (reference sequence). CDR3 sequence (DNA): TGCAGTGCTTCAGCCGGACTAGCGGGGTTCAGCTCCTACGAGCAGTACTTC. Its translation is CSASAGLAGFSSYEQYF.

There are many counts of this clonotype. The rearrangement links TRBV4-3 to TRBJ1-2; weak D call: TRBD1 (5 bases). Trimming stripped 0 bases from V and 0 bases from J, with 14 bases between. The CDR3 contains 17 residues. Germline V gene lookup returns CDR1 LGHNA and CDR2 YSLEER. CDR3 coding DNA: TGCGCCAGCAGCCAAGATTGGCAGGGCCTAGCTAACTATGGCTACACCTTC. Amino acid sequence: CASSQDWQGLANYGYTF.

The table lists this clonotype with many counts. The chain couples TRBV29-1 to TRBJ1-1, with no clear D. Trimming shortened V by 2 bases and J by 5 bases, and 12 bases separated the two germline ends. The CDR3 is 13 residues long. Germline CDR1 is SQVTM and CDR2 is ANQGSEA. The CDR3 DNA reads TGCAGCGTTGAACTAAGGGTGGCTACTGAAGCTTTCTTT. It yields the protein CSVELRVATEAFF.

This clonotype has just a few counts. V and J are TRBV3-1 and TRBJ2-4, with D possibly being TRBD1 (5 bases). The CDR3 is made up of 13 amino acids. The ends were cut back, 4 bases at V and 9 bases at J, with 13 bases in the middle. Germline loops: CDR1 LGHDT, CDR2 YNNKEL (reference sequence). CDR3 sequence reads: CASSPEDIGIQYF. In DNA form, the CDR3 reads TGTGCCAGCAGCCCAGAGGACATCGGCATTCAGTACTTC.

CDR3 sequence reads: CASSPRQGPTFSGANVLTF. Written as DNA, the CDR3 is TGTGCCAGCAGCCCACGACAGGGGCCCACCTTCTCTGGGGCCAACGTCCTGACTTTC. This chain joins TRBV3-1 and TRBJ2-6, with TRBD1 matching 8 bases. Germline V gene sequence: CDR1 LGHDT, CDR2 YNNKEL (reference sequence). J lost 0 bases, V lost 4 bases, and 11 bases had no gene match. This CDR3 is built from 19 residues.